A selection of T cell receptor beta chains follows, all from one sample in a study of PD-L1 blockade in urothelial cancer. Here immunoSEQ multiplex PCR was the method, and the copy in TCRdb shows in-frame clones only, minus some. Of 85,000 to 100,000 clones in the sample, 85% to 95% were seen once. The input for sequencing was PBMCs, taken around atezolizumab (anti-PD-L1) treatment. The source of these receptors is a man between 60 and 75 years old with urothelial cancer. Both conserved end residues are part of each CDR3. Fields, in order: clone size, J gene, V gene, CDR3 protein. Not every row has a clone size; where given, it reads once, few, many or a size class.

clone_size: .
j_call: TRBJ1-5
v_call: TRBV6-1
cdr3_aa: CASSGETGASNQPQHF

clone_size: .
j_call: TRBJ2-2
v_call: TRBV7-2
cdr3_aa: CASSTRTGNTGELFF

clone_size: .
j_call: TRBJ2-3
v_call: TRBV5-8
cdr3_aa: CASPVQGLSSYNTDTQYF

clone_size: .
j_call: TRBJ2-7
v_call: TRBV14
cdr3_aa: CASRLAGGYEQYF

clone_size: .
j_call: TRBJ2-3
v_call: TRBV19
cdr3_aa: CASSLTRKDTQYF

clone_size: .
j_call: TRBJ1-1
v_call: TRBV10-3
cdr3_aa: CAISVGEYTEAFF

clone_size: .
j_call: TRBJ2-3
v_call: TRBV5-1
cdr3_aa: CASSFGARGGPEVRTQYF

clone_size: few
j_call: TRBJ2-3
v_call: TRBV7-6
cdr3_aa: CASSLGTGFDTQYF

clone_size: .
j_call: TRBJ2-6
v_call: TRBV5-1
cdr3_aa: CASSTPKSSGANVLTF

clone_size: once
j_call: TRBJ1-3
v_call: TRBV4-3
cdr3_aa: CASSQDGTGSGNTIYF

clone_size: .
j_call: TRBJ1-6
v_call: TRBV15
cdr3_aa: CATSRDFSSYNSPLHF

clone_size: .
j_call: TRBJ2-5
v_call: TRBV30
cdr3_aa: CAWTVQGETQYF

clone_size: once
j_call: TRBJ1-5
v_call: TRBV28
cdr3_aa: CASRQNSNQPQHF

clone_size: .
j_call: TRBJ2-5
v_call: TRBV23-1
cdr3_aa: CASSHLNEGSRETQYF

clone_size: .
j_call: TRBJ2-7
v_call: TRBV27
cdr3_aa: CASSFAGGGYEQYF